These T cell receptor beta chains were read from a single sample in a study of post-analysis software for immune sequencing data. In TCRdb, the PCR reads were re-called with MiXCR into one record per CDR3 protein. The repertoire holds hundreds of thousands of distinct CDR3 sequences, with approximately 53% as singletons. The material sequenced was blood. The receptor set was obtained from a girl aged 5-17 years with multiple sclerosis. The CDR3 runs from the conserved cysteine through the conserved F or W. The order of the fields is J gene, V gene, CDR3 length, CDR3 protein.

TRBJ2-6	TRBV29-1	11	CSVKRANVLTF
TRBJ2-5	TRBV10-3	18	CAISETWSLGGAGETQYF
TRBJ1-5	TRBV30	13	CAWSGHSGQPQHF
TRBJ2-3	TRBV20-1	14	CSARRLAGGVMQYF
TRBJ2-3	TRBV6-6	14	CASIYRGGTDTQYF
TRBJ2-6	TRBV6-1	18	CASSEGGTRRSGANVLTF
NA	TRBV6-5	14	CASSYQGSLIEQYF
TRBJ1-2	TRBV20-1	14	CSAIYRGLDYGYTF
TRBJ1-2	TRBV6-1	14	CASSDPLLIYGYTF
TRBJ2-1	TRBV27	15	CASSLYTGSDNEQFF
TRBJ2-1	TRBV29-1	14	CSVDPDRPYNEQFF
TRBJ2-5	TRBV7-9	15	CASSLDVTQKETQYF
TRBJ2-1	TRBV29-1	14	CSVEGGPFYNEQFF
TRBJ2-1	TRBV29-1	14	CSHRLGGASNEQFF
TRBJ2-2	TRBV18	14	CASSPKESTGELFF
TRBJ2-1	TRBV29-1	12	CSVGRNLGEQFF
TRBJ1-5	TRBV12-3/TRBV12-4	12	CASTQGSQPQHF
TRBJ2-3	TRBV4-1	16	CASSLQSGVNTDTQYF
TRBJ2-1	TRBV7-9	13	CASSSSGSYEQFF
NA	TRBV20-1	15	CSARWTSGTTYEQYF
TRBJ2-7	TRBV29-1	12	CSVGEGIYEQYF
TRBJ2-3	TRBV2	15	CASSEGRERRATQYF
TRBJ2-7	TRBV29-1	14	CSVDWGLPPYEQYF
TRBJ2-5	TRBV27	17	CASSIGGRSQSIGTQYF
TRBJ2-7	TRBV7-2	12	CASSKLSNEQYF
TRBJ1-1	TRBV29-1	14	CSVEWRGRGTEAFF
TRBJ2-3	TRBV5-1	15	CASSVSGSSTDTQYF
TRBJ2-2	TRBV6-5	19	CASSFIPGTGGPNTGERFF
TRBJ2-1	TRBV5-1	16	CASSLVSGLSRNEQFF
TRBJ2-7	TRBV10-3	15	CAISGQGRPTYEQYF
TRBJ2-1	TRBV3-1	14	CASSLRTGNNEQFF
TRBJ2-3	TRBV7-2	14	CASSSHPRSDTQYF
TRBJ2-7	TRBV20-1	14	CSATDPRSSYEQYF
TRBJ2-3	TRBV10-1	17	CASSGGASGGPTGTQYF
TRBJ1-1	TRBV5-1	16	CASSLRVETANTEAFF
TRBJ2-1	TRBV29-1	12	CSAGDSYNEQFF
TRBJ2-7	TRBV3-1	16	CASSQGTSGRIDEQYF
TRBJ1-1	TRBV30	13	CAWDRGLGTEAFF
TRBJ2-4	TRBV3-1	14	CASSQDLPGGIQYF
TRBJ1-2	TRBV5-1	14	CASSFSGVDYGYTF
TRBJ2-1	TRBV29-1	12	CSARPLFDEQFF
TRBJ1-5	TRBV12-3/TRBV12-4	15	CASSSGQGRNQPQHF